The 5 T cell receptor beta chains in this list originate from one sample, sequenced in a study of blood T cell repertoires in COVID-19 (dated by TCRdb to 2019 to 2021). Library creation used the immunoSEQ multiplex PCR assay. Drawn from immuneACCESS, this table holds only the in-frame rearrangements with V and J called that TCRdb kept. Clones are partly lost; checked studies trace under half to an unresolved V gene and leave the rest unexplained. This sample holds roughly 25,000 clones; over 60% were observed only once. In total, the top ten clones hold 43% of the sample. The sequenced material came from peripheral blood. Receptors were obtained from a woman older than 75 with acute or convalescent COVID-19.

The rearrangement links TRBV15 to TRBJ1-2, with unresolved D. Germline lookup yields CDR1 LNHNV and CDR2 YYDKDF (reference sequence). The CDR3 is 15 amino acids. V lost 0 bases to trimming and J lost 6 bases, with 14 bases between them. CDR3 region: CATSREVRVSDGYTF. The DNA of the CDR3 is TGTGCCACCAGCAGAGAGGTTCGGGTCTCGGATGGCTACACCTTC.

V usage is TRBV19 and J usage is TRBJ1-2, with D possibly matching TRBD1 (5 bases). Germline V CDR1 and CDR2: LNHDA, SQIVND (reference sequence). Trimming stripped 6 bases from V and 2 bases from J, with 10 bases between. The CDR3 extends over 13 amino acids. Written as DNA, the CDR3 is TGTGCCAGTAGGAGACAGCAAAACTATGGCTACACCTTC. Its translation: CASRRQQNYGYTF.

This clone is a singleton in its sample. The V call is TRBV4-1, the J call TRBJ2-2; the D gene is possibly TRBD2 (5 bases). The V and J ends lost 3 bases and 6 bases respectively, with 11 bases between them. The length of the CDR3 is 14 residues. CDR1 and CDR2 (germline): MGHRA, YSYEKL. The CDR3 coding sequence is TGCGCCAGCAGCCACACCGGGGAGTCCGGGGAGCTGTTTTTT. Translation gives CASSHTGESGELFF.

The chain is built from TRBV6-5 and TRBJ1-4; D not certain. Germline V gene data show CDR1 as MNHEY and CDR2 as SVGAGI. V was clipped by 8 bases and J by 7 bases, with 17 bases between them. The CDR3 sequence is 14 residues long. This chain's CDR3 is CASLITVRSEKLFF. The DNA for the CDR3 is TGTGCCAGCTTAATTACAGTCCGTAGTGAAAAACTGTTTTTT.

This clone was picked up a small number of times. The genes are TRBV6-5 and TRBJ2-1; 10 bases match TRBD2. The V gene end was trimmed by 3 bases and the J gene end by 9 bases; junction bases not matched to a gene: 5. The CDR3 has 14 amino acids. Germline CDR1 and CDR2: MNHEY and SVGAGI. The CDR3 loop reads CASSYTSGIGEQFF. Written as DNA, the CDR3 is TGTGCCAGCAGTTATACTAGCGGGATTGGTGAGCAGTTCTTC.